Listed here are 28 T cell receptor beta chains from one sample, sequenced in a study of shared clonotypes between healthy human individuals. TCRdb keeps only in-frame clones here, not all; method: immunoSEQ multiplex PCR. The data contain under 1,100,000 clones, 70% to 80% of them singletons. Material: memory CD4+ T cells from PBMCs. Subset indicated: CD45RA-negative fraction. Receptors were obtained from a man aged 18 to 30 in good health. Some clones in this sample may be carry-over from other donors' samples.

The CDR3 DNA is TGTGCCAGCTCCCCGTTGGGACAGGGGGCGTCTGGCTACACCTTC. This encodes CASSPLGQGASGYTF. The genes are TRBV18 and TRBJ1-2; TRBD1 matches 12 bases. This CDR3 is built from 15 residues. Germline assignment: CDR1 KGHSH and CDR2 LQKENI. V shed 6 bases and J 7 bases; nucleotides not matched to a gene: 9. The full variable domain, completed using reference TRBV18 and TRBJ1-2, is NAGVMQNPRHLVRRRGQEARLRCSPMKGHSHVYWYRQLPEEGLKFMVYLQKENIIDESGMPKERFSAEFPKEGPSILRIQQVVRGDSAAYFCASSPLGQGASGYTFGSGTRLTVV.

J is TRBJ2-7 and V is TRBV5-4, with 7 bases that match TRBD2. The germline gives CDR1 SGHNT, CDR2 YYREEE (reference sequence). J was trimmed by 6 bases and V by 4 bases; bases with no gene match: 10. This CDR3 region has 14 residues. CDR3 coding DNA: TGTGCCAGCAGCCTGGGGGGGAAGCTTCGCGAGCAGTACTTC. Encoded protein: CASSLGGKLREQYF.

In its sample, this clone was seen once. V usage is TRBV27 and J usage is TRBJ2-1; TRBD1 or TRBD2 may be the D gene (6 bases each). The V end lost 6 bases, the J end lost 3 bases, and 15 bases lay between the germline ends. The CDR3 loop spans 15 amino acids. Per germline, CDR1 MNHEY and CDR2 SMNVEV (reference sequence). The CDR3 nucleotides read TGTGCCAGCAGCCGCCCGGGGGCCCGCTACAATGAGCAGTTCTTC. Residues: CASSRPGARYNEQFF.

In this sample, this clone turned up many times. This chain joins TRBV19 and TRBJ1-2; unclear D gene. The V end was cut by 3 bases, the J end by 4 bases, with 9 bases between. Germline lookup yields CDR1 LNHDA and CDR2 SQIVND (reference sequence). The CDR3 runs to 13 residues. The CDR3 nucleotides are TGTGCCAGTAGTATCAGGAATACCTATGGCTACACCTTC. This gives the protein CASSIRNTYGYTF. The entire variable domain, with the rest obtained from reference TRBV19 and TRBJ1-2, is as follows: DGGITQSPKYLFRKEGQNVTLSCEQNLNHDAMYWYRQDPGQGLRLIYYSQIVNDFQKGDIAEGYSVSREKKESFPLTVTSAQKNPTAFYLCASSIRNTYGYTFGSGTRLTVV.

V usage is TRBV19 and J usage is TRBJ1-2; 7 bases match TRBD1. The germline gives CDR1 LNHDA, CDR2 SQIVND (reference sequence). The length of the CDR3 is 12 residues. Trimming took 8 bases from V and 2 from J; bases not matched to a gene: 2. The CDR3 here is CASQTGNYGYTF. For the CDR3, the DNA is TGTGCCAGTCAGACAGGGAACTATGGCTACACCTTC.

CDR3 sequence: CASSLTGMDTEAFF. The CDR3 region has the DNA TGTGCCAGCAGCCTTACAGGGATGGACACTGAAGCTTTCTTT. J is TRBJ1-1 and V is TRBV7-8, with D possibly TRBD1 on 6 matching bases. Germline V CDR1 and CDR2: SGHVS, FQNEAQ. CDR3 length equals 14 residues. The V end lost 5 bases, the J end lost 3 bases, and 13 bases lay between the germline ends.

The sample holds one count of this clone. This chain joins TRBV18 and TRBJ2-1, with 8 bases that match TRBD2. CDR1 and CDR2 (germline): KGHSH, LQKENI. This CDR3 has 15 amino acids. The V gene end was trimmed by 6 bases and the J gene end by 3 bases; junction bases not matched to a gene: 7. CDR3 in amino acids: CASSETSVSYNEQFF. As DNA, the CDR3 is TGTGCCAGCTCGGAGACTAGCGTGAGCTACAATGAGCAGTTCTTC.

V usage is TRBV27 and J usage is TRBJ2-7; D uncertain. Germline V gene data show CDR1 as MNHEY and CDR2 as SMNVEV (reference sequence). The V end was cut by 3 bases, the J end by 0 bases, with 9 bases between. This CDR3 comprises 14 residues. The CDR3 DNA reads as TGTGCCAGCAGTTTTCGATGGGACTCCTACGAGCAGTACTTC. Protein product: CASSFRWDSYEQYF.

V is TRBV6-5 and J is TRBJ1-5; no clear D. CDR3 length: 13 amino acids. V lost 0 bases and J 7 bases, leaving 7 bases between the germline ends. CDR1 is MNHEY, CDR2 SVGAGI, per germline. In DNA form, the CDR3 reads TGTGCCAGCAGTTACTCGCGATCGCAGCCCCAGCATTTT. Amino acids: CASSYSRSQPQHF.

The V and J genes are TRBV28 and TRBJ2-3, with TRBD1 matching 9 bases. Losses at the gene ends were 6 bases for V and 3 bases for J; bases not matched to a gene: 4. The CDR3 is 14 residues long. The germline V gene encodes CDR1 MDHEN and CDR2 SYDVKM. The CDR3 here is CASSLQGATDTQYF. As DNA, the CDR3 is TGTGCCAGCAGCCTACAGGGGGCAACAGATACGCAGTATTTT.

The chain carries TRBV6-4 and TRBJ2-1; D tentatively fits TRBD1 or TRBD2 (6 bases each). Trimming stripped 4 bases from V and 10 bases from J, with 17 bases between. The CDR3 contains 14 residues. Germline assignment: CDR1 MRHNA and CDR2 SNTAGT. Here the CDR3 DNA reads TGTGCCAGCAGTGTCTCGGGGGCTAGCACAGAGCAGTTCTTC. This encodes CASSVSGASTEQFF.

V is TRBV28 and J is TRBJ2-2, with D possibly being TRBD1 (5 bases). This CDR3 has 16 residues. Trimming removed 8 bases from V and 0 bases from J, with 16 bases in between. Germline V gene data show CDR1 as MDHEN and CDR2 as SYDVKM. In DNA, the CDR3 is TGTGCCAGCCAGGGCCGAGACGGATCGAACACCGGGGAGCTGTTTTTT. Its protein product is CASQGRDGSNTGELFF.

The chain is built from TRBV29-1 and TRBJ1-1; D not resolved. V lost 4 bases, J lost 1 base, and 13 bases lay in between. The CDR3 is 14 amino acids. CDR1 and CDR2 (germline): SQVTM, ANQGSEA. As DNA, the CDR3 is TGCAGCGTTGCAATTGCACCGGGGAACACTGAAGCTTTCTTT. Protein sequence: CSVAIAPGNTEAFF.

This clone was recorded many times. This chain joins TRBV29-1 and TRBJ2-5; D is possibly TRBD1 or TRBD2 (5 bases each). Germline CDR1 is SQVTM and CDR2 is ANQGSEA. The CDR3 has 12 amino acids. V lost 7 bases and J 3 bases, leaving 12 bases between the germline ends. In DNA, the CDR3 is TGCAGCGGCACCGGGACGGAAGAGACCCAGTACTTC. Amino acids: CSGTGTEETQYF.

The chain combines TRBV18 with TRBJ2-7, with 8 bases lining up with TRBD2. Germline V CDR1 and CDR2: KGHSH, LQKENI. The trim removed 8 bases at V and 3 bases at J, leaving 12 bases unmatched. The CDR3 contains 15 residues. The CDR3 DNA follows: TGTGCCAGCGCATTAGCGGGAAACACACTCTACGAGCAGTACTTC. It codes for CASALAGNTLYEQYF. Full variable domain (outside the CDR3, taken from reference TRBV18 and TRBJ2-7): NAGVMQNPRHLVRRRGQEARLRCSPMKGHSHVYWYRQLPEEGLKFMVYLQKENIIDESGMPKERFSAEFPKEGPSILRIQQVVRGDSAAYFCASALAGNTLYEQYFGPGTRLTVT.

This clone occurred a few times. This chain uses TRBV28 with TRBJ1-5, with D uncertain. The CDR3 consists of 15 residues. V was trimmed by 2 bases and J by 4 bases, leaving 12 bases between them. Germline V gene data show CDR1 as MDHEN and CDR2 as SYDVKM. CDR3 loop: CASSLGNTPNQPQHF. CDR3 DNA sequence: TGTGCCAGCAGTTTAGGCAATACCCCTAATCAGCCCCAGCATTTT.

The gene calls are TRBV9 and TRBJ2-5, with 15 bases fitting TRBD2. CDR3 length equals 19 residues. Trimming cost V 3 bases and J 2 bases; bases outside gene matches: 11. CDR1 and CDR2 from the germline V gene are SGDLS and YYNGEE. For the CDR3, the DNA is TGTGCCAGCAGCGCAGAGACGGGACTAGCGGGAGGAAGTCAAGAGACCCAGTACTTC. Protein: CASSAETGLAGGSQETQYF.

This rearrangement joins TRBV7-8 to TRBJ2-3, with D perhaps TRBD1 (5 bases). In germline, CDR1 is SGHVS, CDR2 FQNEAQ. This CDR3 comprises 14 residues. The V end lost 2 bases, the J end lost 1 base, and 7 bases lay between the germline ends. The CDR3 DNA follows: TGTGCCAGCAGCTTAAAAGGGGGCACAGATACGCAGTATTTT. It yields the protein CASSLKGGTDTQYF.

The chain recombines TRBV18 with TRBJ1-5; 7 nucleotides line up with TRBD1. In germline, CDR1 is KGHSH, CDR2 LQKENI. Unmatched junction bases numbered 8, after V lost 3 bases and J lost 3 bases. The CDR3 is 16 residues long. The CDR3 nucleotides read TGTGCCAGCTCACCGGGACAGACAACCTCCAATCAGCCCCAGCATTTT. Its translation: CASSPGQTTSNQPQHF. Full variable domain (outside the CDR3, taken from reference TRBV18 and TRBJ1-5): NAGVMQNPRHLVRRRGQEARLRCSPMKGHSHVYWYRQLPEEGLKFMVYLQKENIIDESGMPKERFSAEFPKEGPSILRIQQVVRGDSAAYFCASSPGQTTSNQPQHFGDGTRLSIL.

This chain joins TRBV28 and TRBJ1-3; 7 bases map to TRBD1. The CDR3 has 13 residues. In germline, CDR1 is MDHEN, CDR2 SYDVKM. The junction had 3 bases not matched to a gene; V was cut back by 10 bases and J by 0 bases. CDR3 in DNA: TGTGCCACCAGACAGGGCTCTGGAAACACCATATATTTT. Translating it yields CATRQGSGNTIYF.

The chain employs TRBV6-1 and TRBJ2-6; D is unresolved. This CDR3 spans 15 amino acids. Germline loops: CDR1 MNHNS, CDR2 SASEGT. V lost 6 bases, J lost 2 bases, and 11 bases lay in between. The CDR3 DNA reads TGTGCCAGCAGGCCAACAGAAGCTGGGGCCAACGTCCTGACTTTC. Amino acids: CASRPTEAGANVLTF.

V gene TRBV19 combines with J gene TRBJ1-5, with 9 bases fitting TRBD1. CDR1 is LNHDA and CDR2 is SQIVND in the germline V gene (reference sequence). The V gene end was trimmed by 7 bases and the J gene end by 0 bases; junction bases not matched to a gene: 7. The CDR3 contains 16 residues. The CDR3 sequence is CASNNPTGGSNQPQHF. The CDR3 DNA sequence: TGTGCCAGTAATAACCCGACAGGGGGTAGCAATCAGCCCCAGCATTTT.

This chain uses TRBV28 with TRBJ2-1; D possibly corresponds to TRBD2 (5 bases). Germline CDR1 and CDR2: MDHEN and SYDVKM. V lost 5 bases to trimming and J lost 1 base, with 15 bases between them. The CDR3 length is 16 residues. The CDR3 DNA is TGTGCCAGCAGTCCACCTAGTAGCGCTTCCTACAATGAGCAGTTCTTC. This codes for CASSPPSSASYNEQFF.

The gene calls are TRBV9 and TRBJ1-5, with D perhaps TRBD1 (5 bases). CDR3 length equals 15 residues. Germline-derived CDR1 and CDR2 are SGDLS and YYNGEE. V was trimmed by 4 bases and J by 1 base, leaving 12 bases between them. CDR3 bases: TGTGCCAGCAGCTTGCAGGCAGGGAGCAATCAGCCCCAGCATTTT. It specifies CASSLQAGSNQPQHF.

Only one count was recorded for this clone. The V and J genes are TRBV2 and TRBJ2-7, with 10 bases matching TRBD2. Germline CDR1 is SNHLY and CDR2 is FYNNEI. The CDR3 is made up of 15 amino acids. Trimming cost V 4 bases and J 4 bases; bases outside gene matches: 7. As DNA, the CDR3 is TGTGCCAGCAGTGGGGCTAGCGGGAGTGGGTACGAGCAGTACTTC. The encoded protein is CASSGASGSGYEQYF. Complete variable domain (other parts from reference TRBV2 and TRBJ2-7): EPEVTQTPSHQVTQMGQEVILRCVPISNHLYFYWYRQILGQKVEFLVSFYNNEISEKSEIFDDQFSVERPDGSNFTLKIRSTKLEDSAMYFCASSGASGSGYEQYFGPGTRLTVT.

In regard to this clone: Other DNA sequences within the sample encode an identical CDR3. The chain has TRBV18 and TRBJ2-3, with D maybe TRBD1 (5 bases). The CDR3 is 13 amino acids. V was trimmed by 3 bases and J by 4 bases, leaving 8 bases between them. Germline loops: CDR1 KGHSH, CDR2 LQKENI. For the CDR3, the DNA is TGTGCCAGCTCACCGAGCAGGGCAGATACGCAGTATTTT. This gives the protein CASSPSRADTQYF. Full variable domain (rest looked up from reference TRBV18 and TRBJ2-3): NAGVMQNPRHLVRRRGQEARLRCSPMKGHSHVYWYRQLPEEGLKFMVYLQKENIIDESGMPKERFSAEFPKEGPSILRIQQVVRGDSAAYFCASSPSRADTQYFGPGTRLTVL.

CDR3 in DNA: TGTGCCAGCAGTGTCCTCTCCGGGACCCACCGTGGCTACACCTTC. Translating gives CASSVLSGTHRGYTF. The chain links TRBV25-1 to TRBJ1-2, with D possibly being TRBD1 (5 bases). V was clipped by 4 bases and J by 7 bases, with 19 bases between them. This CDR3 is built from 15 residues. Germline CDR1 MGHDK, CDR2 SYGVNS.

The rearrangement links TRBV7-2 to TRBJ2-3, with D tentatively TRBD2 (6 bases). This CDR3 has 14 amino acids. Germline CDR1 reads SGHTA; CDR2 reads FQGNSA. Trimming took off 4 bases at V and 6 bases at J, with 14 bases between the two ends. Written as DNA, the CDR3 is TGTGCCAGCAGCTCCCCCCCAGGAGGGGATACGCAGTATTTT. It specifies CASSSPPGGDTQYF.